The entry that follows covers one T cell receptor (beta chain) sequence. In this sample, this clonotype turned up many times. No cognate antigen has been identified for it. Base qualities are missing; no much larger clone stands one base away. These data are taken from a study of T cells in Graves' hyperthyroidism and ophthalmopathy (dated by TCRdb to the late 2010s). Looking at the study overall: Peripheral blood was sampled at the time of initial diagnosis, prior to any treatment. To identify TCR V-J signatures that set the groups apart, the researchers used a discovery cohort of about a hundred patients, made up of roughly 40 with Graves' ophthalmopathy and 57 with stable Graves' hyperthyroidism. Whether ophthalmopathy could be predicted prospectively was tested in an independent validation cohort made up of fewer than 20 hyperthyroidism patients plus 17 patients who later progressed to ophthalmopathy. For training and testing, the 80 to 100 patients in the discovery cohort were randomly divided in a 7:3 ratio. In addition, the study compared T-cell repertoires in thyroid tissue and in blood from roughly six Graves' hyperthyroidism patients. Once sampling was done, hyperthyroidism patients were given methimazole at a starting dose of 30 mg daily, whereas ophthalmopathy patients were given high-dose intravenous methylprednisolone. The paper reports TCR Vbeta CDR3 sequencing of approximately 140 peripheral blood samples: around 41 ophthalmopathy, fewer than 85 hyperthyroidism and around 17 progressor patients. What the research found in general, with its limitations: Sample size was not statistically predetermined, and blinding of investigators to group allocation was not performed. A 13 V-J signature model separated ophthalmopathy from stable hyperthyroidism, with approximately 87% sensitivity and 81.08% specificity in cross-validation and 80%/75% in testing. During validation, the model predicted progression to ophthalmopathy a median of roughly six months ahead of onset, with just under 71% sensitivity and 72.22% specificity. Blood samples also contained most of the expanded thyroid clonotypes (frequency above 0.001), which suggests that blood repertoires may reflect thyroid immune responses.

Stable Graves' hyperthyroidism was defined as no progression to ophthalmopathy during 18 months of follow-up. The hyperthyroidism patients were between 18 and 65 years old and newly diagnosed, with a disease duration of less than 2 months. Exclusion was applied to patients with uncontrolled infections, other autoimmune diseases, pregnancy or lactation. Diagnoses were established on the basis of clinical symptoms, serum thyroxine and TRAb, thyroid ultrasound, and orbital computed tomography. Ficoll-Paque density gradient centrifugation was used to isolate PBMCs from 8 to 10 ml of fresh peripheral blood. Trizol reagent was used to extract total RNA, and RNA quality was then checked on an Agilent 2100 Bioanalyzer. In the germline V gene, CDR1 corresponds to MDHEN and CDR2 to SYDVKM. The CDR3 covers 14 residues, taking in both the cysteine and the phenylalanine. Here the CDR3 DNA is all that survives: 42 bases in frame from base 1. Germline trimming: 2 bases from V, 5 bases from J; junction bases outside gene matches: 5.

TCR beta CDR3 regions were amplified from RNA transcripts. A first-round RT-PCR of the TCR CDR3 used the HTBI primer set with the Qiagen OneStep RT-PCR kit. A second multiplex PCR round built the libraries, followed by size selection and purification. Paired-end sequencing of the libraries was performed with 100 bp reads on an Illumina HiSeq2000. On the authors' methods: SOAPnuke was used to process the raw data, with reads discarded if the reads contained adapters or uncalled bases, had a mean Phred below 15, or lacked an exact constant-primer or identifier match. COPE v1.2.5 was used to merge high-quality paired reads, and clonotypes were defined as unique nucleotide sequences. Clonotypes were aligned to IMGT TRBV, TRBD and TRBJ reference segments using MiTCR v1.1. Analysis was restricted to V-J combinations with a frequency above 0.0001, which covered about 99% of repertoires. The TCS score was defined as the ratio of F50 (clonal expansion) to E x V (chaos), calculated using BLOSUM62-based TCRdist between CDR3 peptides within each V-J. Welch's t-statistics and random forest reduced approximately 520 V-J features to roughly 13, which were used in a naive Bayes classifier (R e1071). TCRdb passed the public sequencing reads through fastp at Q25 and MiXCR, retaining productive beta sequences. Rows merge per CDR3 protein into single entries with the most common DNA and genes. What appears here as the V and J calls and clone size reflects TCRdb's work, not the paper's. The sample contains 300,000 to 450,000 distinct CDR3 sequences, under 15% of them found a single time. Approximately 30% of the sample comes from the top ten.

This receptor was taken from a young woman with Graves' hyperthyroidism. Sequenced input: blood. The V gene is TRBV28 and the J gene is TRBJ2-5, with 7 bases aligning to TRBD2. CDR3 loop: CASSLPMGGETQYF. The DNA sequence is given as TGTGCCAGCAGTTTACCCATGGGAGGGGAGACCCAGTACTTC. Reference TRBV28 and TRBJ2-5 genes cover what lies past the CDR3, so the full variable domain is DVKVTQSSRYLVKRTGEKVFLECVQDMDHENMFWYRQDPGLGLRLIYFSYDVKMKEKGDIPEGYSVSREKKERFSLILESASTNQTSMYLCASSLPMGGETQYFGPGTRLLVL.